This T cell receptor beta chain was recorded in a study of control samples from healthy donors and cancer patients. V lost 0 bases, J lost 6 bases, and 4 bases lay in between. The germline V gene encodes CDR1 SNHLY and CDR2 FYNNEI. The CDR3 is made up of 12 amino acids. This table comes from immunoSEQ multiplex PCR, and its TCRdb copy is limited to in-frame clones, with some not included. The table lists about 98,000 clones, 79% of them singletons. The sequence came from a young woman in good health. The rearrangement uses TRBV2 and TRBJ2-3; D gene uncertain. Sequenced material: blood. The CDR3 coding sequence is TGTGCCAGCAGTGAAGCTGGGGATACGCAGTATTTT. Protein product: CASSEAGDTQYF. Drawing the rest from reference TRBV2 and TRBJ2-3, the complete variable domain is EPEVTQTPSHQVTQMGQEVILRCVPISNHLYFYWYRQILGQKVEFLVSFYNNEISEKSEIFDDQFSVERPDGSNFTLKIRSTKLEDSAMYFCASSEAGDTQYFGPGTRLTVL.